The sequence of this T cell receptor (beta chain) was determined in a study of control samples from healthy donors and cancer patients. In germline, CDR1 is ENHRY, CDR2 SYGVKD. Between the trimmed V and J ends, which lost 3 bases and 2 bases, there was a span of 8 bases. This CDR3 region has 13 residues. Method: immunoSEQ multiplex PCR; TCRdb's copy keeps in-frame clones and lacks some. Altogether about 160,000 clones are present, over 85% being singletons, with the ten largest covering around 11%. The sample comprised blood. This TCR derives from a man younger than 40 in good health. The chain recombines TRBV10-3 with TRBJ2-7; a possible D gene is TRBD1 (6 bases). CDR3 residues: CAISDQGPYEQYF. Here the CDR3 DNA reads TGTGCCATCAGTGATCAGGGGCCCTACGAGCAGTACTTC.